This entry concerns a single T cell receptor (beta chain). As handled by the study authors: Reference gene primer amplification gave nucleated cell count estimates. Clones were read by immunoSEQ multiplex PCR, and TCRdb kept only the in-frame ones, dropping some. That table is the source of V, J and clone size, and D and trimming were worked out from the DNA. The table includes approximately 230,000 clones, approximately 79% detected once. The sample belongs to a study of blood T cell repertoires in COVID-19. CDR1 and CDR2 (germline): DFQATT, SNEGSKA (reference sequence). The CDR3 totals 14 residues. With V trimmed by 3 bases and J by 2 bases, 4 bases remained unmatched.

The source material was peripheral blood. The receptor was derived from a woman older than 75 with active or convalescent COVID-19. The chain joins TRBV20-1 to TRBJ2-3; the match to TRBD2 covers 8 bases. CDR3 DNA sequence: TGCAGTGCTAGTGTAGCGGGATCCACAGATACGCAGTATTTT. This translates into CSASVAGSTDTQYF.